The text below deals with one T cell receptor beta chain. The sample is drawn from a study of shared clonotypes between healthy human individuals. Study-wide background: Aged between 18 and 49, the donors were a couple of women and three men.

Donation came from healthy HIV-negative adults that had no recent acute infections or vaccinations. Sequenced by immunoSEQ multiplex PCR; TCRdb stores in-frame clones only, minus some. The table lists about 460,000 clones, more than 70% of them singletons. CDR1 is MGHDK and CDR2 is SYGVNS in the germline V gene. V shed 4 bases and J 3 bases; nucleotides not matched to a gene: 4. The CDR3 runs to 15 residues. The sample comprised PBMCs. The receptor's source is a middle-aged woman in good health. Some clones in this sample may be carry-over from other donors' samples. This rearrangement joins TRBV25-1 to TRBJ1-4; TRBD1 agrees at 8 bases. The CDR3 loop reads CASSGRGLANEKLFF. The CDR3 region has the DNA TGTGCCAGCAGTGGCAGGGGGCTTGCTAATGAAAAACTGTTTTTT.